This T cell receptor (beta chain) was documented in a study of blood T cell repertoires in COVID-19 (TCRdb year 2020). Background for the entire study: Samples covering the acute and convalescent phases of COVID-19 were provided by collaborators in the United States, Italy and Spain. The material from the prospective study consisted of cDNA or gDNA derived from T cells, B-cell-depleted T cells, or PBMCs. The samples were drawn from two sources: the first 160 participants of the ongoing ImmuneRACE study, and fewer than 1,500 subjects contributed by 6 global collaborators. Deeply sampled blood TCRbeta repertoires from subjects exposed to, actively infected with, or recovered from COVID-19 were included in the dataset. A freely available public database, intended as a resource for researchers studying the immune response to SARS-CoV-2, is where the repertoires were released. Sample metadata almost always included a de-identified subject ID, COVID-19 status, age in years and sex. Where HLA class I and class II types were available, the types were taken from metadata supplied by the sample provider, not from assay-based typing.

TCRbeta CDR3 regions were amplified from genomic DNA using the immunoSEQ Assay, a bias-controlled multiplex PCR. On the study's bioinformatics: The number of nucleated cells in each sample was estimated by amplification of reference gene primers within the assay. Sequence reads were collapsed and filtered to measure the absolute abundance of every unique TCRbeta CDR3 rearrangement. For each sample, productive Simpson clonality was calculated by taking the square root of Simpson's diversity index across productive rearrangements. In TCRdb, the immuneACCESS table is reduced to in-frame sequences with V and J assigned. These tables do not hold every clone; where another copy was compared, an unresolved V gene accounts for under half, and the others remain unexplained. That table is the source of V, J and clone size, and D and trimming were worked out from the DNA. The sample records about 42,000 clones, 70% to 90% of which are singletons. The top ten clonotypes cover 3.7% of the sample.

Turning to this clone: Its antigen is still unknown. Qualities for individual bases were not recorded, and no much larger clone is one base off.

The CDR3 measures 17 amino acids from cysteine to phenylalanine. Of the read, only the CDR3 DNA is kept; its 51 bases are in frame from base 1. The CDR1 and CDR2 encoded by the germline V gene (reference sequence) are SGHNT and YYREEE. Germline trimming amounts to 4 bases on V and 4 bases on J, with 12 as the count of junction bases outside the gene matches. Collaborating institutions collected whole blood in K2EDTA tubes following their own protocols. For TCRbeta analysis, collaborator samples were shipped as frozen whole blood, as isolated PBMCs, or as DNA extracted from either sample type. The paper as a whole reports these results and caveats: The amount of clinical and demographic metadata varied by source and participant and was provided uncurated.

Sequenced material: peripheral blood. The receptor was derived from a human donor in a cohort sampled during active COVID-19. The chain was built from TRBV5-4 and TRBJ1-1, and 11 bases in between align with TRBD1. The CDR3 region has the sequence CASSIGTGGIPGTEAFF. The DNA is TGTGCCAGCAGCATTGGGACAGGGGGGATTCCGGGCACTGAAGCTTTCTTT. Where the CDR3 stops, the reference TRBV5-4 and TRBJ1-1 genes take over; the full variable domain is ETGVTQSPTHLIKTRGQQVTLRCSSQSGHNTVSWYQQALGQGPQFIFQYYREEENGRGNFPPRFSGLQFPNYSSELNVNALELDDSALYLCASSIGTGGIPGTEAFFGQGTRLTVV.